This T cell receptor (beta chain) was sequenced during a study of radiotherapy plus CTLA-4 blockade in lung cancer. Lung cancer patients with chemo-refractory metastatic non-small-cell disease were given focal radiation plus CTLA-4 blockade with ipilimumab. Assay: immunoSEQ multiplex PCR; the TCRdb copy retains only in-frame clones and omits some. Of around 100,000 clones in the sample, 65% to 85% are singletons; the top ten hold around 3%. The germline V gene encodes CDR1 SGHVS and CDR2 FQNEAQ. The CDR3 sequence is 16 residues long. Between the trimmed V and J ends, which lost 5 bases and 3 bases, there was a span of 20 bases.

The sequence was collected from a human donor with non-small cell lung cancer who had a partial response to radiotherapy plus ipilimumab. Some clones in this sample may be carry-over from other donors' samples. The chain uses TRBV7-8 and TRBJ2-7; TRBD1 is a possible D gene (5 bases). The source material was peripheral blood, sampled from a patient treated with radiotherapy plus ipilimumab. This CDR3 is CASSPHWRQNYYEQYF. In nucleotides, the CDR3 is TGTGCCAGCAGCCCTCACTGGCGACAGAACTACTACGAGCAGTACTTC.